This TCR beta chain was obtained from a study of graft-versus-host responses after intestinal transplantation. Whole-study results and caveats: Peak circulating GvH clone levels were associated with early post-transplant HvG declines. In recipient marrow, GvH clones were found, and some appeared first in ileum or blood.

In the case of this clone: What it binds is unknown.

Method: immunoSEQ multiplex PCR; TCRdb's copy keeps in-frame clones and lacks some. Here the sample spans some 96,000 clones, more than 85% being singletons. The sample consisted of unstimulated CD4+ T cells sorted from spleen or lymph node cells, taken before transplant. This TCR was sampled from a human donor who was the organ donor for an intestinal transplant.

CDR3 residues: CASSSYQGYNQPQHF. As DNA, the CDR3 is TGTGCCAGCAGCTCGTATCAGGGTTACAATCAGCCCCAGCATTTT. The chain combines TRBV7-2 with TRBJ1-5, with D possibly TRBD1 on 5 matching bases. V was pared by 4 bases and J by 3 bases, with 13 bases between. Germline V CDR1 and CDR2: SGHTA, FQGNSA. This CDR3 contains 15 residues.